What follows are 6 T cell receptor beta chains derived from one specimen sequenced in a study of T cells in Graves' hyperthyroidism and ophthalmopathy. Amplified TCR beta CDR3 regions derived from RNA transcripts. When the TCR CDR3 underwent first-round RT-PCR, the HTBI primer set was used. In TCRdb, the multiplex PCR reads were re-called with MiXCR into one record per CDR3 protein. The profile shows hundreds of thousands of distinct CDR3 sequences, over 20% of them singletons. What was sequenced was blood. These receptors originate from a man aged 25 to 40 with Graves' ophthalmopathy.

This clonotype was seen a handful of times. The rearrangement joins TRBV9 to TRBJ2-7; D is tentatively TRBD1 or TRBD2 (5 bases each). The CDR3 totals 14 residues. V dropped 0 bases and J dropped 3 bases, with 10 bases sitting between them. Looked up from germline, CDR1 is SGDLS and CDR2 is YYNGEE. The CDR3 coding sequence is TGTGCCAGCAGCGTAGGGCAGGGAGACTACGAGCAGTACTTC. This gives the protein CASSVGQGDYEQYF.

The sample holds many counts of this clonotype. V and J are TRBV3-1 and TRBJ1-1, with a tentative D call TRBD1 (5 bases). This CDR3 is 17 amino acids long. CDR1 and CDR2 (germline): LGHDT, YNNKEL (reference sequence). Trimming removed 2 bases from V and 0 bases from J, with 16 bases in between. The CDR3 nucleotides are TGTGCCAGCAGCCAACCTCGTGGGGGGTCCATGAACACTGAAGCTTTCTTT. Translating it yields CASSQPRGGSMNTEAFF.

CDR3 loop: CASRAQGNYEQYF. In nucleotides, the CDR3 is TGTGCCAGCAGGGCGCAGGGCAACTACGAGCAGTACTTC. This rearrangement joins TRBV6-1 to TRBJ2-7; D may be TRBD1 (5 bases). In germline, CDR1 is MNHNS, CDR2 SASEGT. V lost 6 bases, J lost 3 bases, and 12 bases lay in between. CDR3 length equals 13 residues.

This clonotype has only a few counts. The CDR3 DNA sequence: TGCAGTGCTATCAGACAGGGGGCGGACGAAAAACTGTTTTTT. This gives the protein CSAIRQGADEKLFF. This rearrangement joins TRBV20-1 to TRBJ1-4, with 10 positions matching TRBD1. The V segment lost 4 bases and the J segment 8 bases; nucleotides outside the gene matches: 7. From germline, CDR1 is DFQATT and CDR2 SNEGSKA (reference sequence). CDR3 length: 14 amino acids.

V is TRBV18 and J is TRBJ1-5; D remains unclear. V lost 4 bases and J 0 bases, leaving 7 bases between the germline ends. Per germline, CDR1 KGHSH and CDR2 LQKENI. The CDR3 length is 14 residues. The CDR3 coding sequence is TGTGCCAGCTCACGGAGTTATAGCAATCAGCCCCAGCATTTT. Its protein is CASSRSYSNQPQHF.

The chain recombines TRBV9 with TRBJ2-1; D not certain. The CDR3 is made up of 14 amino acids. Germline loops: CDR1 SGDLS, CDR2 YYNGEE. V was pared by 2 bases and J by 2 bases, with 8 bases between. CDR3 bases: TGTGCCAGCAGCGTTACACCGACCTACAATGAGCAGTTCTTC. Amino acid sequence: CASSVTPTYNEQFF.